This T cell receptor (beta chain) was documented in a study of T cell repertoires in cytomegalovirus infection. For the study at large: The public TCR beta signatures pointed to both CMV infection and matching HLA type.

Study-wide results and limits: People with CMV and the relevant HLA were identified by cumulative public TCR beta family frequency.

One entry per CDR3 protein results from TCRdb running MiXCR on the reads. This sample carries approximately 110,000 distinct CDR3 sequences, around 10% of them seen once, and the ten largest clones take roughly 29%. Note on this clonotype: Its antigen is unidentified.

The V segment lost 3 bases and the J segment 4 bases; nucleotides outside the gene matches: 15. Germline-derived CDR1 and CDR2 are MGHRA and YSYEKL. The length of the CDR3 is 17 residues. The rearrangement uses TRBV4-1 and TRBJ2-7, with TRBD2 matching over 7 bases. Sequenced input: PBMCs, sequenced either directly or after in vitro stimulation (not recorded which). The receptor's source is a human donor in good health (CMV status not recorded). Some clones in this sample may be carry-over from other donors' samples. Here the CDR3 reads CASSQTPGGGPDYEQYF. The CDR3 DNA reads TGCGCCAGCAGCCAGACCCCTGGGGGAGGGCCTGATTACGAGCAGTACTTC.